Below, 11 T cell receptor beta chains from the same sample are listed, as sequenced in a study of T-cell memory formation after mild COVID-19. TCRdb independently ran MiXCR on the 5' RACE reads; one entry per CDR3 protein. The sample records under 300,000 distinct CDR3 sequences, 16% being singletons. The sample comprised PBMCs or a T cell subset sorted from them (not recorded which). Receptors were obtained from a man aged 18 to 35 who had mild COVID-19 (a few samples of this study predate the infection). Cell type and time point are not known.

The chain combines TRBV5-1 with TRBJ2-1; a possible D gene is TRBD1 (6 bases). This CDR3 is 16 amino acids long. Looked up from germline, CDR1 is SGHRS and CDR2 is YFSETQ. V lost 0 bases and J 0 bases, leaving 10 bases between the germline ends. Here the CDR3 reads CASSLADSASYNEQFF. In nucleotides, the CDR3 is TGCGCCAGCAGCTTGGCGGACAGTGCCTCCTACAATGAGCAGTTCTTC.

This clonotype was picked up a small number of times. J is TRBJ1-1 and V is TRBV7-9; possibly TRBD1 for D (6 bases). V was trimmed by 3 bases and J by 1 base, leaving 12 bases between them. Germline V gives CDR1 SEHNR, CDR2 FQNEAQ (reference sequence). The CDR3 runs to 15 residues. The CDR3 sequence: CASSFPRGRNTEAFF. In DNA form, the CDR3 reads TGTGCCAGCAGCTTCCCTCGGGGGCGGAACACTGAAGCTTTCTTT.

This CDR3 reads CSARDQGRGYEQYF. The CDR3 DNA reads as TGCAGTGCTCGGGATCAGGGGCGCGGATACGAGCAGTACTTC. The chain couples TRBV20-1 to TRBJ2-7; maybe TRBD1 (6 bases). V shed 5 bases and J shed 4 bases, with 18 bases lying between them. Germline V gene lookup returns CDR1 DFQATT and CDR2 SNEGSKA (reference sequence). CDR3 size: 14 residues.

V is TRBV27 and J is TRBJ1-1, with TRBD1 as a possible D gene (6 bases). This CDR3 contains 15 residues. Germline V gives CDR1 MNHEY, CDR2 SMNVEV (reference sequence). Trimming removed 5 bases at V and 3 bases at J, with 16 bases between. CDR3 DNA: TGTGCCAGCAGTCGAGGGGGACGGGGGGACACTGAAGCTTTCTTT. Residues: CASSRGGRGDTEAFF.

The DNA for the CDR3 is TGTGCCAGCAGCGTAGTAGCGGGCCCCTCTGGGGCCAACGTCCTGACTTTC. Protein: CASSVVAGPSGANVLTF. V and J are TRBV9 and TRBJ2-6; 7 bases match TRBD2. Germline assignment: CDR1 SGDLS and CDR2 YYNGEE. The CDR3 is made up of 17 amino acids. The trim removed 0 bases at V and 0 bases at J, leaving 3 bases unmatched.

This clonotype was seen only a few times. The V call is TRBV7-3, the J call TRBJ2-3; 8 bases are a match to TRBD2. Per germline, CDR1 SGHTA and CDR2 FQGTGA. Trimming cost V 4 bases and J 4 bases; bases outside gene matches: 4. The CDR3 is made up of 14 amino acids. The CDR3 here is CASSSGTSPDTQYF. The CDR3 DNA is TGTGCCAGCAGCTCCGGGACTAGTCCAGATACGCAGTATTTT.

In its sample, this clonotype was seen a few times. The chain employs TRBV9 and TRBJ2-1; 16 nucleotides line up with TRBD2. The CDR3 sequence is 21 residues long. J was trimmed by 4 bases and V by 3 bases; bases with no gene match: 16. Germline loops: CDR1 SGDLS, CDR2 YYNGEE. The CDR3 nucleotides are TGTGCCAGCAGCGCCTCTCATGGGACTAGCGGGGGGGCTTACCCTTACAATGAGCAGTTCTTC. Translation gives CASSASHGTSGGAYPYNEQFF.

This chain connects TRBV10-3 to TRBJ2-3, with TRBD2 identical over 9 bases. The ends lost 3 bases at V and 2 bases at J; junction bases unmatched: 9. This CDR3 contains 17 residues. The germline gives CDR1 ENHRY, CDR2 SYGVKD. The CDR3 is CAISEYGSGGITDTQYF. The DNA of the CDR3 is TGTGCCATCAGTGAATACGGTAGCGGGGGAATCACAGATACGCAGTATTTT.

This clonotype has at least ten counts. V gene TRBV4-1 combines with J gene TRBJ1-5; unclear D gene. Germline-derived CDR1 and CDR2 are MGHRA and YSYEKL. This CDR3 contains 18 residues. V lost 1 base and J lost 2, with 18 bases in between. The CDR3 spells CASSQVGAGPLGNQPQHF. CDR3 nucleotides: TGCGCCAGCAGCCAAGTAGGTGCAGGTCCCCTCGGCAATCAGCCCCAGCATTTT.

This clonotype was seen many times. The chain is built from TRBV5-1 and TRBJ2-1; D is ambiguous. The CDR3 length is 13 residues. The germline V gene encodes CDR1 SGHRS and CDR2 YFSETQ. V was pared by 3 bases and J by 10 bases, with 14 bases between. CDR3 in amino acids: CASSSTVPNEQFF. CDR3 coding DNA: TGCGCCAGCAGCTCAACAGTCCCCAACGAGCAGTTCTTC.

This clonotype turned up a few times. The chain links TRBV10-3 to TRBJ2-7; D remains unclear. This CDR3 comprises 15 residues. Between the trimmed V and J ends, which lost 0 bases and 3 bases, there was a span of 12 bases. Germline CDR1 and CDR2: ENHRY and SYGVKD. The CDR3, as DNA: TGTGCCATCAGTGAGTCGGCGATTGGGGTCTACGAGCAGTACTTC. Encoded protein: CAISESAIGVYEQYF.